The 12 T cell receptor beta chains below all came from one sample that was sequenced in a study of beta chain features in type 1 diabetes. Whole-study findings and limits: When Type 1 diabetes patients were examined, their TCRB CDR3s proved moderately but significantly shorter in all four CD4+ subsets.

Every isolated RNA sample was fully reverse transcribed, so sequencing captured expressed TCRB transcripts. Sequencing used immunoSEQ multiplex PCR; TCRdb keeps in-frame clones, though not all of them. The data hold 200,000 to 250,000 clones, with approximately 15% observed a single time. No antigens are known for them. Sequencing input: naive CD4+ T cells from blood. Every receptor here comes from a young man with type 1 diabetes.

This clone was seen a handful of times. The V and J genes are TRBV28 and TRBJ2-7; the match to TRBD1 covers 7 bases. CDR1 and CDR2 (germline): MDHEN, SYDVKM. CDR3 length: 14 residues. Germline trimming cut 6 bases from V and 2 bases from J; bases unmatched to any gene: 7. CDR3 in DNA: TGTGCCAGCAGACCTCCGGGACAGCCCTACGAGCAGTACTTC. It codes for CASRPPGQPYEQYF.

The gene calls are TRBV10-3 and TRBJ1-1; D gene uncertain. Trimming left V 5 bases short and J 5 bases short, with 12 bases between. CDR1 and CDR2 from the germline V gene are ENHRY and SYGVKD. CDR3 length: 13 residues. CDR3 amino acids: CAISSRIETEAFF. The CDR3 DNA sequence: TGTGCCATCAGTTCGAGGATCGAGACTGAAGCTTTCTTT.

The V call is TRBV30, the J call TRBJ2-5, with 8 bases fitting TRBD1. TRBJ2-7 matches the DNA end more closely, so the J call is doubtful. The germline V gene has CDR1 GTSNPN and CDR2 SVGIG (reference sequence). The CDR3 extends over 14 amino acids. Written as DNA, the CDR3 is TGTGCCTGGAGGAGGACAGGGAGCTCCTACGAGCAGTACTTC. Translating gives CAWRRTGSSYEQYF.

In its sample, this clone was seen a few times. The rearrangement uses TRBV29-1 and TRBJ2-7; possibly TRBD1 for D (6 bases). CDR3 length equals 12 residues. In germline, CDR1 is SQVTM, CDR2 ANQGSEA. Trimming stripped 4 bases from V and 4 bases from J, with 11 bases between. This CDR3 reads CSVGQAPYEQYF. The CDR3 DNA follows: TGCAGCGTTGGACAGGCCCCTTACGAGCAGTACTTC.

This clone has a handful of counts. The V gene is TRBV25-1, the J gene TRBJ1-2, with D uncertain. The CDR3 sequence is 12 residues long. Germline V gene data show CDR1 as MGHDK and CDR2 as SYGVNS. The V and J ends lost 5 bases and 8 bases respectively, with 12 bases between them. For the CDR3, the DNA is TGTGCCAGCAGTCGATCCCAGGCGGGCTACACCTTC. This codes for CASSRSQAGYTF.

This clone has only a few counts. This chain joins TRBV19 and TRBJ2-7; 10 bases align to TRBD1. This CDR3 has 17 amino acids. Per germline, CDR1 LNHDA and CDR2 SQIVND (reference sequence). Losses at the gene ends were 0 bases for V and 1 base for J; bases not matched to a gene: 6. The CDR3 bases are TGTGCCAGTAGTATAGACCGGGGACAGGGGCAGTCCTACGAGCAGTACTTC. Amino acids: CASSIDRGQGQSYEQYF.

This clone was detected only a few times. The chain uses TRBV29-1 and TRBJ2-6; D perhaps matches TRBD1 (5 bases). With 1 base removed from V and 4 bases from J, the gap between germline ends came to 11 bases. This CDR3 region has 15 residues. Germline CDR1 is SQVTM and CDR2 is ANQGSEA. The CDR3 nucleotides are TGCAGCGTTGAAGGCATAGGGGCAGGGGCCAACGTCCTGACTTTC. Translated, it gives CSVEGIGAGANVLTF. Filled out from reference TRBV29-1 and TRBJ2-6, the complete variable domain reads SAVISQKPSRDICQRGTSLTIQCQVDSQVTMMFWYRQQPGQSLTLIATANQGSEATYESGFVIDKFPISRPNLTFSTLTVSNMSPEDSSIYLCSVEGIGAGANVLTFGAGSRLTVL.

V and J are TRBV11-2 and TRBJ2-5, with D unclear. Germline values: CDR1 SGHAT, CDR2 FQNNGV. V was shortened by 1 base and J by 2 bases, with 2 bases between the two germline ends. The CDR3 covers 12 residues. The CDR3 loop reads CASSLVQETQYF. The CDR3 DNA follows: TGTGCCAGCAGCTTAGTACAAGAGACCCAGTACTTC.

This clone was detected a few times. V is TRBV2 and J is TRBJ2-5, with 7 bases aligning to TRBD1. CDR3 length: 13 amino acids. Germline V gene lookup returns CDR1 SNHLY and CDR2 FYNNEI. Trimming took 8 bases from V and 5 from J; bases not matched to a gene: 8. DNA for the CDR3: TGTGCCAGCCAGGGACAGAGCAGTGAGACCCAGTACTTC. Its protein product is CASQGQSSETQYF. The whole variable domain, filled in from reference TRBV2 and TRBJ2-5, reads EPEVTQTPSHQVTQMGQEVILRCVPISNHLYFYWYRQILGQKVEFLVSFYNNEISEKSEIFDDQFSVERPDGSNFTLKIRSTKLEDSAMYFCASQGQSSETQYFGPGTRLLVL.

This clone was detected only a few times. The chain employs TRBV29-1 and TRBJ2-2; TRBD2 matches 14 bases. This CDR3 is built from 19 residues. Germline-derived CDR1 and CDR2 are SQVTM and ANQGSEA. J lost 1 base, V lost 0 bases, and 7 bases had no gene match. In nucleotides, the CDR3 is TGCAGCGTTGAAGATCTGAGACTAGCGGGAGGGCGGAACACCGGGGAGCTGTTTTTT. Protein: CSVEDLRLAGGRNTGELFF.

This clone was seen more than once but under ten times. The chain links TRBV30 to TRBJ2-7; 7 bases line up with TRBD1. This CDR3 spans 11 amino acids. Trimming took 3 bases from V and 4 from J; bases not matched to a gene: 0. Germline lookup yields CDR1 GTSNPN and CDR2 SVGIG (reference sequence). CDR3 DNA sequence: TGTGCCTGGAGACAGGGGTACGAGCAGTACTTC. Translation: CAWRQGYEQYF.

The rearrangement joins TRBV11-2 to TRBJ1-1; D ambiguous. The V end was cut by 1 base, the J end by 1 base, with 4 bases between. The CDR3 is 13 residues long. Germline V gene sequence: CDR1 SGHAT, CDR2 FQNNGV. CDR3 coding DNA: TGTGCCAGCAGCTTAGTTCAGAACACTGAAGCTTTCTTT. Protein sequence: CASSLVQNTEAFF.